The rows below give T cell receptor beta chains drawn from one sample of a study of blood T cells in healthy people across ages. MiXCR was run by TCRdb on the 5' RACE reads, yielding one entry per CDR3 protein. The sample has around 1,900,000 distinct CDR3 sequences, about two fifths seen once. Sequencing was done on a sample of blood. The receptors derive from a human donor in good health. Each CDR3 is given with its conserved first and last residue. D genes are given only for firm matches. Not all rows give a size; the values are once, few, many and, for expanded clones, a class.

cdr3_aa	cdr3_nt	j_call	clone_size	d_call	v_call	cdr3_length
CASSLDSEGKGTEAFF	TGTGCCAGCAGCTTAGATTCCGAGGGGAAGGGTACTGAAGCTTTCTTT	TRBJ1-1	few	NA	TRBV7-9	16
CSARDDTGELFF	TGCAGTGCTAGAGATGACACCGGGGAGCTGTTTTTT	TRBJ2-2	NA	NA	TRBV20-1	12
CASSPAGRRGQYF	TGTGCCAGCAGTCCAGCGGGACGACGGGGGCAGTACTTC	TRBJ2-5	few	TRBD2	TRBV28	13
CSVQHEEAFF	TGCAGCGTTCAACACGAGGAAGCTTTCTTT	TRBJ1-1	NA	NA	TRBV29-1	10
CASSPSAGYNEQFF	TGCGCCAGCAGCCCCTCTGCGGGATACAATGAGCAGTTCTTC	TRBJ2-1	few	NA	TRBV4-3	14
CSANPGDEQDTQYF	TGCAGTGCTAATCCGGGGGATGAGCAAGATACGCAGTATTTT	TRBJ2-3	NA	NA	TRBV20-1	14
CASSLEIGTGIPYGYTF	TGTGCCAGCAGCTTGGAAATCGGGACAGGGATCCCTTATGGCTACACCTTC	TRBJ1-2	few	TRBD1	TRBV5-6	17
CASSFPRDGNYGYTF	TGTGCCAGCAGCTTTCCGCGGGACGGGAACTATGGCTACACCTTC	TRBJ1-2	NA	NA	TRBV7-3	15
CASRAGDPSLIYGYTF	TGCGCCAGCAGGGCCGGTGACCCTAGTCTGATCTATGGCTACACCTTC	TRBJ1-2	NA	NA	TRBV5-1	16
CSARETGINYGYTF	TGCAGTGCTAGAGAAACCGGAATAAACTATGGCTACACCTTC	TRBJ1-2	few	NA	TRBV20-1	14
CASSPWTQAYEQYF	TGTGCCAGCAGCCCATGGACTCAAGCCTACGAGCAGTACTTC	TRBJ2-7	NA	NA	TRBV3-1	14
CSARVELEDTQYF	TGCAGTGCTAGAGTTGAGTTAGAAGATACGCAGTATTTT	TRBJ2-3	few	NA	TRBV20-1	13
CASSPPGGTNEQFF	TGTGCCAGCAGCCCACCGGGGGGTACGAATGAGCAGTTCTTC	TRBJ2-1	NA	TRBD2	TRBV12-3/TRBV12-4	14
CSARVGTENIQYF	TGCAGTGCTAGAGTTGGGACCGAAAACATTCAGTACTTC	TRBJ2-4	few	NA	TRBV20-1	13
CASSLEGGGYEQFF	TGTGCCAGCAGCTTAGAGGGGGGGGGCTACGAGCAGTTCTTC	TRBJ2-1	once	NA	TRBV7-2	14
CASSVRGWSNQPQHF	TGTGCCAGCAGTGTGAGGGGATGGAGCAATCAGCCCCAGCATTTT	TRBJ1-5	NA	NA	TRBV2	15
CASSYLKDRTYNGYTF	TGTGCCAGCAGTTACCTCAAGGATCGAACTTACAATGGCTACACCTTC	TRBJ1-2	NA	NA	TRBV6-6	16
CSARDSQRGRPYEQYF	TGCAGTGCTAGAGATTCCCAGCGGGGAAGGCCCTACGAGCAGTACTTC	TRBJ2-7	NA	TRBD2	TRBV20-1	16
CASSSPVLAGGRQETQYF	TGTGCCAGCAGCTCCCCGGTCCTAGCGGGGGGTCGCCAAGAGACCCAGTACTTC	TRBJ2-5	few	TRBD2	TRBV13	18
CASSQVSGHDNEQFF	TGTGCCAGCAGCCAAGTTTCCGGACACGACAATGAGCAGTTCTTC	TRBJ2-1	NA	NA	TRBV4-2	15